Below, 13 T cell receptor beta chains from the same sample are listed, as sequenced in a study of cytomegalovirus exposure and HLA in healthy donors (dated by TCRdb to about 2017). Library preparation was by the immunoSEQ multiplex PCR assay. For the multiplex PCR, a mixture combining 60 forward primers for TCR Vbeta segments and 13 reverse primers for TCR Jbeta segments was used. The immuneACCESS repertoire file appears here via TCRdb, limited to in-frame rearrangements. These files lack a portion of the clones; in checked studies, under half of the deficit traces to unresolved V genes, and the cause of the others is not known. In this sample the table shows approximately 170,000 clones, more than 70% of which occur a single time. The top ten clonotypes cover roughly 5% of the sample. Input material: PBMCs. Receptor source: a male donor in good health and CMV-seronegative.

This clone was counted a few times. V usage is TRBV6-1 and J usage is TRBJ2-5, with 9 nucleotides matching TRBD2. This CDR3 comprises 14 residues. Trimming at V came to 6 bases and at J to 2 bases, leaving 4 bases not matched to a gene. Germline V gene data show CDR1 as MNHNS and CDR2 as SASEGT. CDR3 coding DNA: TGTGCCAGCAGCTTGGGACTAGCTCAAGAGACCCAGTACTTC. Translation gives CASSLGLAQETQYF.

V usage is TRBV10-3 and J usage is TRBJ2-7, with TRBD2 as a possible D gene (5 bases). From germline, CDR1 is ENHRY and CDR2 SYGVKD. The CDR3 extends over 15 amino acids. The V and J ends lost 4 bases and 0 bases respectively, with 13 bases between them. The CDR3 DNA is TGTGCCATCAGTGGTACCCCGGGGAACTCCTACGAGCAGTACTTC. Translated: CAISGTPGNSYEQYF.

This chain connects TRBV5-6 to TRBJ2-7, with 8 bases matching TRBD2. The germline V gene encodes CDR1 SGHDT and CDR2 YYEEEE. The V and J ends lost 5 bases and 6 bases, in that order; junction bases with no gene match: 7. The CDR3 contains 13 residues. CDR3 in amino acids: CASSSGVLVEQYF. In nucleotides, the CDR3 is TGTGCCAGCAGTAGCGGGGTTCTGGTCGAGCAGTACTTC.

The CDR3 spells CASRLTGQNNSPLHF. The CDR3 nucleotides read TGTGCCAGCAGACTTACGGGACAGAATAATTCACCCCTCCACTTT. The chain recombines TRBV11-1 with TRBJ1-6, with 7 bases identical to TRBD1. The CDR3 runs 15 residues. Germline values: CDR1 SGHAT, CDR2 FQDESV (reference sequence). V lost 6 bases and J lost 5; bases outside the gene matches: 7.

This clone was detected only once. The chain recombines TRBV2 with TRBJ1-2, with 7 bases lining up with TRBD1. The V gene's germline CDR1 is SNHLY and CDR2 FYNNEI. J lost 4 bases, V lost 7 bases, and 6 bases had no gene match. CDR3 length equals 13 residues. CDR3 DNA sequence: TGTGCCAGCATTAGGGGGCTTGGCTATGGCTACACCTTC. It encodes CASIRGLGYGYTF.

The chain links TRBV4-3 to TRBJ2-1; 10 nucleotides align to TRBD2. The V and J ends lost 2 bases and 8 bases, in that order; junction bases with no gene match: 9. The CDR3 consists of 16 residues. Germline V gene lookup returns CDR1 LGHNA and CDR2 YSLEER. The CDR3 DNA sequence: TGCGCCAGCAGCCAAATGCCGGGACTAGCGAGGGATGAGCAGTTCTTC. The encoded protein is CASSQMPGLARDEQFF.

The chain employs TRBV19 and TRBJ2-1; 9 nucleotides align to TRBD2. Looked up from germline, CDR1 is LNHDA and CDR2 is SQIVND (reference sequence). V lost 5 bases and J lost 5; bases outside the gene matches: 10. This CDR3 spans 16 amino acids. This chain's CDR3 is CASSPRTSDRNNEQFF. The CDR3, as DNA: TGTGCCAGTAGTCCTCGGACTAGCGATCGTAACAATGAGCAGTTCTTC. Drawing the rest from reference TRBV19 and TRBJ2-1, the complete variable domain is DGGITQSPKYLFRKEGQNVTLSCEQNLNHDAMYWYRQDPGQGLRLIYYSQIVNDFQKGDIAEGYSVSREKKESFPLTVTSAQKNPTAFYLCASSPRTSDRNNEQFFGPGTRLTVL.

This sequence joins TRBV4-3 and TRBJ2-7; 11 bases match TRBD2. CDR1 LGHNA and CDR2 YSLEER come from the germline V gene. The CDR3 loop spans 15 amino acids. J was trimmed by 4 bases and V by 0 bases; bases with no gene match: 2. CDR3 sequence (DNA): TGCGCCAGCAGCCAAGAGTCTAGCGGGAGGTACGAGCAGTACTTC. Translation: CASSQESSGRYEQYF.

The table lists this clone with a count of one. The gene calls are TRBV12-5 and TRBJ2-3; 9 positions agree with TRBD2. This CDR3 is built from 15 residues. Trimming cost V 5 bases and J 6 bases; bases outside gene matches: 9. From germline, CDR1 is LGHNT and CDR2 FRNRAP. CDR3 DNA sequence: TGTGCTAGTGGTCCCACGGGACTAGCAAAGGATACGCAGTATTTT. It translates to CASGPTGLAKDTQYF.

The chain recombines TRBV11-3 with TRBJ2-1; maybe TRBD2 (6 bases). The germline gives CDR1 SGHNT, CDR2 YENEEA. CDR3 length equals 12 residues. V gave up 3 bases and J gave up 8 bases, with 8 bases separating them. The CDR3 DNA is TGTGCCAGCAGCTTGGGACTTGATGAGCAGTTCTTC. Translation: CASSLGLDEQFF.

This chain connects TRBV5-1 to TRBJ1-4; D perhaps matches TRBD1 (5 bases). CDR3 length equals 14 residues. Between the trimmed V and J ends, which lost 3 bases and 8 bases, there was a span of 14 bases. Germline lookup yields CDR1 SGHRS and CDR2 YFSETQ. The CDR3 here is CASSYSGIDEKLFF. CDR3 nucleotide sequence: TGCGCCAGCAGCTACTCAGGGATTGACGAAAAACTGTTTTTT.

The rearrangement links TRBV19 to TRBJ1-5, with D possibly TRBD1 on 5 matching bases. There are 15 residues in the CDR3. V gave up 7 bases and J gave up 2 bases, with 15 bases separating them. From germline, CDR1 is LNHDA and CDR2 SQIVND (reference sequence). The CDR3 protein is CASKTSGHRNQPQHF. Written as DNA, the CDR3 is TGTGCCAGTAAGACGTCAGGACACCGCAATCAGCCCCAGCATTTT. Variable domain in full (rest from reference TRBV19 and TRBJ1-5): DGGITQSPKYLFRKEGQNVTLSCEQNLNHDAMYWYRQDPGQGLRLIYYSQIVNDFQKGDIAEGYSVSREKKESFPLTVTSAQKNPTAFYLCASKTSGHRNQPQHFGDGTRLSIL.

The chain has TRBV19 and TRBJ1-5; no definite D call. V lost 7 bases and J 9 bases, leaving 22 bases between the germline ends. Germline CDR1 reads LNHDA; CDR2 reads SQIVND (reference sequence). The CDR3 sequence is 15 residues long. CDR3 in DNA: TGTGCCAGTACTCCCCTGGAGCATCCTATTCGGCCCCAGCATTTT. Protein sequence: CASTPLEHPIRPQHF.